This TCR beta chain was found in a study of technical replicates of blood from a few donors. This CDR3 region has 12 residues. V dropped 4 bases and J dropped 2 bases, with 6 bases sitting between them. The V gene's germline CDR1 is KGHSH and CDR2 LQKENI. Assay: immunoSEQ multiplex PCR; the TCRdb copy retains only in-frame clones and omits some. The sample includes tens of thousands of clones, 70% to 90% seen only once; the top ten take around 4.6%. Sequenced material: PBMCs. The chain links TRBV18 to TRBJ2-7; possible D gene TRBD1, 5 bases. The receptor was derived from a human donor in good health. Some clones in this sample may be carry-over from other donors' samples. Here the CDR3 DNA reads TGTGCCAGCTCACGGGGCCCCTACGAGCAGTACTTC. It yields the protein CASSRGPYEQYF.